The next 17 T cell receptor beta chains were all read from a single sample in a study of human T cells and chemical hapten exposure. The sample's time point: patch test 2, 6 weeks after DPC sensitization. Treatment indicated: therapeutic diphenylcyclopropenone sensitization with weekly scalp DPC. TCRdb independently ran MiXCR on the RACE reads; one entry per CDR3 protein. The data hold about 400,000 distinct CDR3 sequences, with about 6% observed a single time. The source material was whole blood, sampled in connection with sensitization to the hapten diphenylcyclopropenone (DPC). The origin of the receptors is a woman younger than 35 with alopecia areata. Some clones in this sample may be carry-over from other donors' samples.

The gene calls are TRBV6-5 and TRBJ2-2, with 7 positions matching TRBD1. The germline gives CDR1 MNHEY, CDR2 SVGAGI. CDR3 length equals 15 residues. With V trimmed by 6 bases and J by 3 bases, 7 bases remained unmatched. The CDR3 here is CASRLGQEYTGELFF. In DNA form, the CDR3 reads TGTGCCAGCAGACTCGGACAGGAGTACACCGGGGAGCTGTTTTTT.

In its sample, this clonotype was seen many times. The chain employs TRBV11-1 and TRBJ1-1; D gene ambiguous. This CDR3 is 16 amino acids long. Trimming stripped 5 bases from V and 2 bases from J, with 18 bases between. The germline CDR1 and CDR2 sequences are SGHAT and FQDESV (reference sequence). The DNA for the CDR3 is TGTGCCAGCAGCCGCGGCCTGACAAGCGTTAACACTGAAGCTTTCTTT. Encoded protein: CASSRGLTSVNTEAFF.

J is TRBJ2-3 and V is TRBV3-1, with TRBD1 as a possible D gene (5 bases). CDR1 LGHDT and CDR2 YNNKEL come from the germline V gene (reference sequence). Trimming removed 0 bases from V and 2 bases from J, with 9 bases in between. This CDR3 comprises 15 residues. In nucleotides, the CDR3 is TGTGCCAGCAGCCAAGATGGGGCTACCACAGATACGCAGTATTTT. This sequence encodes CASSQDGATTDTQYF.

The gene calls are TRBV5-6 and TRBJ1-1; D unclear. This CDR3 comprises 10 residues. Germline V gene sequence: CDR1 SGHDT, CDR2 YYEEEE. The V end was cut by 0 bases, the J end by 8 bases, with 2 bases between. For the CDR3, the DNA is TGTGCCAGCAGCTTGGGGGAAGCTTTCTTT. It is translated as CASSLGEAFF.

This CDR3 is CASSLRGLAEQYF. As DNA, the CDR3 is TGTGCCAGCAGCTTGCGCGGACTAGCGGAGCAGTATTTT. The chain couples TRBV5-6 to TRBJ2-3; the match to TRBD2 covers 10 bases. J gave up 11 bases and V 1 base, and 4 bases lay outside the gene matches. The germline V gene encodes CDR1 SGHDT and CDR2 YYEEEE. The CDR3 sequence is 13 residues long.

V gene TRBV7-6 combines with J gene TRBJ2-7, with no clear D. Per the germline V gene, CDR1 is SGHVS and CDR2 is FNYEAQ. The CDR3 spans 12 residues. V gave up 5 bases and J gave up 7 bases, with 12 bases separating them. CDR3 DNA: TGTGCCAGCAGCCTAAACGACGGGGAGCAGTACTTC. It translates to CASSLNDGEQYF.

This clonotype was recorded a few times. The J gene is TRBJ1-2, the V gene TRBV20-1; D is possibly TRBD1 (6 bases). The CDR3 covers 11 residues. Deletions cut 6 bases from V and 12 bases from J, with 17 bases between. Germline-derived CDR1 and CDR2 are DFQATT and SNEGSKA (reference sequence). The CDR3 loop reads CSAVSTGFDTF. CDR3 sequence (DNA): TGCAGTGCCGTTAGTACAGGGTTTGACACCTTC.

In this sample, this clonotype turned up a few times. The chain links TRBV6-2 or TRBV6-3 to TRBJ2-7; D is unresolved. Germline V gene lookup returns CDR1 MNHEY and CDR2 SVGEGT. The CDR3 length is 11 residues. Between the trimmed V and J ends, which lost 2 bases and 6 bases, there was a span of 5 bases. This chain's CDR3 is CASSYGPEQYF. The CDR3 bases are TGTGCCAGCAGTTACGGACCCGAGCAGTACTTC.

This clonotype was seen at least ten times. The chain recombines TRBV5-4 with TRBJ2-7; perhaps TRBD2 as D (5 bases). CDR3 length: 15 residues. The germline CDR1 and CDR2 sequences are SGHNT and YYREEE (reference sequence). The germline V and J ends were trimmed by 2 bases and 1 base, with 13 bases remaining between them. CDR3 protein: CASSLRRGKSYEQYF. The CDR3 coding sequence is TGTGCCAGCAGCTTAAGGAGAGGGAAATCCTACGAGCAGTACTTC.

V gene TRBV6-6 combines with J gene TRBJ2-1; either TRBD1 or TRBD2 may supply D (5 bases each). Germline V gene data show CDR1 as MNHNY and CDR2 as SVGAGI (reference sequence). The CDR3 is made up of 17 amino acids. Trimming stripped 0 bases from V and 0 bases from J, with 12 bases between. CDR3 DNA: TGTGCCAGCAGTTACTCGAACGGGGCCAGCTCCTACAATGAGCAGTTCTTC. As protein: CASSYSNGASSYNEQFF.

This rearrangement joins TRBV6-6 to TRBJ2-7, with D perhaps matching TRBD1 or TRBD2 (5 bases each). With 4 bases removed from V and 7 bases from J, the gap between germline ends came to 23 bases. Germline V gene sequence: CDR1 MNHNY, CDR2 SVGAGI (reference sequence). CDR3 size: 16 residues. This chain's CDR3 is CASSSTGTRPPREQYF. DNA of the CDR3: TGTGCCAGCAGTTCCACCGGGACCAGACCCCCCCGGGAGCAGTACTTC.

This clonotype showed up just a few times. Its ends do not fully match the called genes, so a read error is possible. The genes are TRBV7-9 and TRBJ2-7; a possible D gene is TRBD1 (6 bases). There are 9 residues in the CDR3. Germline V gives CDR1 SEHNR, CDR2 FQNEAQ (reference sequence). The CDR3 here is CASSPGVGF. The CDR3, as DNA: TGTGCCAGCAGCCCAGGGGTTGGCTTC.

This clonotype was seen repeatedly, ten times or more. This rearrangement joins TRBV20-1 to TRBJ2-1; TRBD2 agrees at 9 bases. With V trimmed by 3 bases and J by 3 bases, 3 bases remained unmatched. Germline V gene lookup returns CDR1 DFQATT and CDR2 SNEGSKA (reference sequence). The CDR3 is 14 amino acids. The CDR3 DNA reads as TGCAGTGCTAGGAGAGCGGGGGGCTACAATGAGCAGTTCTTC. Encoded protein: CSARRAGGYNEQFF.

The rearrangement uses TRBV6-2 or TRBV6-3 and TRBJ1-5; D is ambiguous. Germline lookup yields CDR1 MNHEY and CDR2 SVGEGT. V shed 2 bases and J shed 4 bases, with 9 bases lying between them. The CDR3 runs to 14 residues. The CDR3 bases are TGTGCCAGCAGTTACACTGCGCCTAATCAGCCCCAGCATTTT. Translating it yields CASSYTAPNQPQHF.

The CDR3 nucleotides read TGCAGTGTTGCGGGGGGGGACGATGAGCAGTTCTTC. Translating gives CSVAGGDDEQFF. The chain couples TRBV20-1 to TRBJ2-1; 9 bases are shared with TRBD2. Germline V gene sequence: CDR1 DFQATT, CDR2 SNEGSKA (reference sequence). Trimming took 7 bases from V and 8 from J; bases not matched to a gene: 6. CDR3 length: 12 amino acids.

This clonotype was seen repeatedly, ten times or more. The CDR3 here is CSASIPNSRNTEAFF. The CDR3 DNA reads TGCAGTGCTAGCATACCGAACTCCCGGAACACTGAAGCTTTCTTT. The V call is TRBV20-1, the J call TRBJ1-1; D is undetermined. The ends were cut back, 3 bases at V and 1 base at J, with 15 bases in the middle. The CDR3 spans 15 residues. The germline V gene encodes CDR1 DFQATT and CDR2 SNEGSKA (reference sequence).

This clonotype was counted only a few times. The chain combines TRBV4-3 with TRBJ2-2, with D unclear. The CDR3 consists of 12 residues. The germline V gene encodes CDR1 LGHNA and CDR2 YSLEER. Deletions cut 5 bases from V and 7 bases from J, with 8 bases between. CDR3 DNA sequence: TGCGCCAGCAGCGAAGGTGACGGGGAGCTGTTTTTT. Protein: CASSEGDGELFF.